The T cell receptor beta chain under discussion was sequenced for a study of shared clonotypes between healthy human individuals. Study-wide results and limits: Limitation of the genetic and exposure-history diversity represented came from the few donors. Rarefaction revealed incomplete sorted-subset sequencing despite large depth.

Assay used: immunoSEQ multiplex PCR; TCRdb lists only in-frame clones, some missing. The sample has fewer than 350,000 clones, around 87% seen once. On this clone itself: Its cognate antigen is unknown.

In germline, CDR1 is SQVTM, CDR2 ANQGSEA. The V end lost 5 bases, the J end lost 9 bases, and 8 bases lay between the germline ends. The CDR3 totals 10 residues. The V and J genes are TRBV29-1 and TRBJ2-1; D possibly corresponds to TRBD2 (6 bases). The specimen was memory CD8+ T cells sorted from blood. The subset: CD45RO+ cells pooled with CCR7-negative TemRA cells. This clonotype was obtained from a man between 18 and 35 years old in good health. The CDR3 DNA follows: TGCAGCGTTTCGGGAGTTGAGCAGTTCTTC. Amino acids: CSVSGVEQFF.